This T cell receptor (beta chain) stems from a study of T cell responses to AZD1222 COVID-19 vaccine. Study-wide context: Pooling was applied to second doses at about 4 or about 12 weeks.

About this clone: Its antigen is undetermined.

Study outcomes and limitations: After two AZD1222 doses, spike-specific TCR breadth and depth rose versus day 0.

From germline, CDR1 is ENHRY and CDR2 SYGVKD. With V trimmed by 7 bases and J by 4 bases, 7 bases remained unmatched. This CDR3 is 14 amino acids long. TCRdb's table, derived via immunoSEQ multiplex PCR, lists solely in-frame clones and lacks some. The repertoire includes some 97,000 clones, around nine tenths of them detected once, and 1.5% to 2% sits in the top ten. The material was peripheral blood, obtained on day 0 of AZD1222 vaccination. This sequence originates from an adult in good health. This chain uses TRBV10-3 with TRBJ1-1; 9 positions agree with TRBD1. The CDR3 region has the DNA TGTGCCATCACCCCTGGACAGGGGACCACTGAAGCTTTCTTT. The encoded protein is CAITPGQGTTEAFF.